The clone carrying this T cell receptor beta chain has only one observation. What it recognizes is unknown. The CDR3 contains 16 residues. Germline loops: CDR1 MNHEY, CDR2 SVGAGI. V lost 2 bases and J lost 5; bases outside the gene matches: 9. The sample comes from a study of cytomegalovirus exposure and HLA in healthy donors. PCR amplification relied on 60 Vbeta primers (plus 13 Jbeta primers). The method was immunoSEQ multiplex PCR; TCRdb's version includes in-frame clones alone and lacks a portion of them. This table has about 140,000 clones, almost 85% appearing once. Study-wide findings and caveats: As confirmed in vitro, a few CMV-associated chains were specific for CMV antigens. Earlier results showed most TCR beta V segments being productive about 90% or about 30% of the time.

This receptor was identified in a man aged 25-40 years in good health and CMV-seropositive. This chain uses TRBV6-5 with TRBJ2-5; TRBD2 agrees at 9 bases. Sequenced sample: PBMCs. CDR3 in amino acids: CASSYGLARRGETQYF. CDR3 nucleotides: TGTGCCAGCAGTTACGGACTAGCGCGGAGGGGTGAGACCCAGTACTTC.